This record concerns one T cell receptor beta chain sequence. Other DNA sequences in the same sample also yield this CDR3. This entry is derived from a study of shared clonotypes between healthy human individuals. TCRdb's table, derived via immunoSEQ multiplex PCR, lists solely in-frame clones and lacks some. The sample includes around 2.1 million clones, nearly 97% of them seen just once. The TCR was taken from a man between 18 and 35 years old in good health. The sample taken for sequencing was naive CD4+ T cells sorted from blood. Subset meaning: CD45RA+ positively selected.

CDR3 loop: CASSLVADNYGYTF. In nucleotides, the CDR3 is TGTGCCAGCAGCTTGGTGGCGGATAACTATGGCTACACCTTC. The genes are TRBV5-4 and TRBJ1-2, with unresolved D. The CDR3 length is 14 residues. Per germline, CDR1 SGHNT and CDR2 YYREEE (reference sequence). V lost 0 bases and J lost 1, with 7 bases in between.